The present T cell receptor (beta chain) was sequenced within a study of technical replicates of blood from four donors. V lost 2 bases and J lost 3, with 7 bases in between. The germline V gene encodes CDR1 SGHVS and CDR2 FNYEAQ. The CDR3 sequence is 13 residues long. The protocol was immunoSEQ multiplex PCR, while the TCRdb copy is restricted to in-frame clones and leaves out a portion. The sample carries approximately 70,000 clones, roughly nine tenths recorded once. V is TRBV7-6 and J is TRBJ2-5; D gene unclear. This clonotype originated in a human donor in good health. Sequenced sample: T cells isolated from PBMCs. Here the CDR3 DNA reads TGTGCCAGCAGCTTAAGGCTAGAAGAGACCCAGTACTTC. It translates to CASSLRLEETQYF.